Listed below are T cell receptor beta chains from one sample, sequenced in a study of blood T cell repertoires in COVID-19. TCRdb's table, derived via immunoSEQ multiplex PCR, lists solely in-frame clones and lacks some. The data show around 300,000 clones, roughly 90% seen once. Sequenced sample: PBMCs or T cells enriched from blood (not recorded which). The receptors were sampled from a woman aged 40 to 50 who had recovered from COVID-19. The CDR3 runs from the conserved cysteine through the conserved F or W. The order of the fields is D gene, clone size, J gene, V gene, CDR3 DNA, CDR3 protein. A D gene is named only where the DNA matches it firmly. For some rows the clone size is stated as once, few or many, or as a class when expanded; others skip it.

.,once,TRBJ1-2,TRBV20-1,TGCAGTGCTAGGGAGGGCTACACCTTC,CSAREGYTF
.,once,TRBJ1-4,TRBV30,TGTGCATATGAGGAGAGAGAAAAACTGTTTTTT,CAYEEREKLFF
TRBD1,.,TRBJ1-2,TRBV9,TGTGCCAGCAGCCCATACCCGACAGGGTCTCGCTATGGCTACACCTTC,CASSPYPTGSRYGYTF
TRBD2,.,TRBJ2-1,TRBV18,TGTGCCAGCTCACTGGGACTAGCGGGGGGCCTCTACAATGAGCAGTTCTTC,CASSLGLAGGLYNEQFF
.,.,TRBJ1-6,TRBV30,TGTGCCTGGAGTCCATTTACAGGATATTCACCCCTCCACTTT,CAWSPFTGYSPLHF
TRBD1,.,TRBJ1-2,TRBV5-1,TGCGCCAGCAGCACAGGAACCGGGACAGGAGGGGGCTACACCTTC,CASSTGTGTGGGYTF
.,.,TRBJ1-1,TRBV7-9,TGTGCCAGCAGCGGAGCAGGGATTTGGAACACTGAAGCTTTCTTT,CASSGAGIWNTEAFF
.,.,TRBJ2-3,TRBV30,TGTGCCTGGAGTGTACCCCCCCGCGTTGATACGCAGTATTTT,CAWSVPPRVDTQYF
.,once,TRBJ1-6,TRBV2,TGTGCCAGCAGTCGTACAGGGAATTCACCCCTCCACTTT,CASSRTGNSPLHF
TRBD1,.,TRBJ1-4,TRBV2,TGTGCCAGCAGTAGACAGGGTTCTGAGGAAAAACTGTTTTTT,CASSRQGSEEKLFF
.,.,TRBJ2-3,TRBV15,TGTGCCACCAGCAGAGATTACGGAGCCACAGATACGCAGTATTTT,CATSRDYGATDTQYF
TRBD1,.,TRBJ1-4,TRBV7-9,TGTGCCAGCAGCACAGGACAGGGGCGCCAAAAACTGTTTTTT,CASSTGQGRQKLFF
.,.,TRBJ2-5,TRBV6-1,TGTGCCAGCAGTGAAGTCAGGTACCAAGAGACCCAGTACTTC,CASSEVRYQETQYF
.,.,TRBJ1-1,TRBV29-1,TGCAGCGGTGCGACAGGACTGAACACTGAAGCTTTCTTT,CSGATGLNTEAFF
TRBD2,.,TRBJ2-1,TRBV4-2,TGTGCCAGCAGCCGCCCTAGCGGGGGGGACAATGAGCAGTTCTTC,CASSRPSGGDNEQFF
.,.,TRBJ1-3,TRBV5-5,TGTGCCAGCAGCTTGGCCGGTGGTGGAAACACCATATATTTT,CASSLAGGGNTIYF
TRBD1,.,TRBJ1-2,TRBV6-5,TGTGCCAAGAGGGACAGCAACTATGGCTACACCTTC,CAKRDSNYGYTF
.,.,TRBJ1-2,TRBV2,TGTGCCAGCACGGGCTTTGGGGGGTCCTATGGCTACACCTTC,CASTGFGGSYGYTF
TRBD1,.,TRBJ1-6,TRBV5-6,TGTGCCAGCAGCCAATTTGACAGGGGGGATTCACCCCTCCACTTT,CASSQFDRGDSPLHF
TRBD1,.,TRBJ1-3,TRBV11-2,TGTGCCAGCAGCAGGAACAGGGGCCGGTTGGGAAACACCATATATTTT,CASSRNRGRLGNTIYF
TRBD1,.,TRBJ2-7,TRBV5-6,TGTGCCAGCAGCCCAGAGACAGGGCCAGTGTACGAGCAGTACTTC,CASSPETGPVYEQYF
TRBD2,.,TRBJ2-5,TRBV5-1,TGCGCCAGCAGCTTGCAACTAGCGGGAGGTGAAGAGACCCAGTACTTC,CASSLQLAGGEETQYF
.,many,TRBJ1-2,TRBV6-2/TRBV6-3,TGTGCCAGCAGCATCTCTAACTATGGCTACACCTTC,CASSISNYGYTF
.,.,TRBJ2-7,TRBV15,TGTGCCACCAGCAGGGACGGACAAACCTACGAGCAGTACTTC,CATSRDGQTYEQYF
TRBD2,.,TRBJ2-1,TRBV6-2/TRBV6-3,TGTGCCAGCAGCTCCCCCCCTTTTAGCCAGCGGGGGAACAATGAGCAGTTCTTC,CASSSPPFSQRGNNEQFF
TRBD2,.,TRBJ2-1,TRBV7-2,TGTGCCAGCAGCTCGGGACTAGCGGGAGGTAATGAGCAGTTCTTC,CASSSGLAGGNEQFF
.,.,TRBJ2-3,TRBV5-8,TGTGCCACACCGCCGGGGGGCACAGATACGCAGTATTTT,CATPPGGTDTQYF
.,.,TRBJ1-2,TRBV9,TGTGCCAGCAGCCCGAGCGGAGGGCTGGGTTATGGCTACACCTTC,CASSPSGGLGYGYTF
.,.,TRBJ1-2,TRBV5-6,TGTGCCAGCTCCAAGGGAGGACCGAACGGCCCGGTTGGCTACACCTTC,CASSKGGPNGPVGYTF
TRBD1,once,TRBJ1-5,TRBV18,TGTGCCAGCTCTGCGACAGGGCAGCAGCCCCAGCATTTT,CASSATGQQPQHF
.,.,TRBJ1-1,TRBV6-5,TGTGCCAGCAGTTCCACGACAGGATTAGAACAGGGAGCTTTCTTT,CASSSTTGLEQGAFF
.,.,TRBJ2-2,TRBV11-3,TGTGCCAGCAGCTTAGATTCCCCAGGGAGGTCAACCGGGGAGCTGTTTTTT,CASSLDSPGRSTGELFF
TRBD1,.,TRBJ1-1,TRBV19,TGTGCCAGCAGACCTAAGGGGGCGAACACTGAAGCTTTCTTT,CASRPKGANTEAFF
.,.,TRBJ2-1,TRBV21-1,TGTGCCAGCAGCAATGAGAGGGATACCAGCTCCTACAATGAGCAGTTCTTC,CASSNERDTSSYNEQFF
.,.,TRBJ1-4,TRBV7-2,TGTGCCAGCAGCTTAGGCCTCCACGGGGGTTCTAATGAAAAACTGTTTTTT,CASSLGLHGGSNEKLFF
TRBD1,.,TRBJ1-2,TRBV6-5,TGTGCCAGCAGTCAGACAGGGGGCGCTCCCTATGGCTACACCTTC,CASSQTGGAPYGYTF
.,.,TRBJ2-1,TRBV7-7,TGTGCTAGCAGCTTAGCGCCAGGGTCCTATGAGCAGTTCTTC,CASSLAPGSYEQFF
.,.,TRBJ1-1,TRBV5-1,TGCGCCAGCAGCTCCGGGCTAGGTGGGAGGGGAGCTGAAGCTTTCTTT,CASSSGLGGRGAEAFF
.,.,TRBJ1-3,TRBV3-1/TRBV3-2,TGTGCCAGCAGCCAAGATCGGGGGATTGGAAACACCATATATTTT,CASSQDRGIGNTIYF
.,.,TRBJ1-2,TRBV5-4,TGTGCCAGCAGCCCTCGCGGCCCGCGGGGCGGCTATGGCTACACCTTC,CASSPRGPRGGYGYTF
.,.,TRBJ2-6,TRBV2,TGTGCCAGCAGGGACACTATAACCGGGGCCAACGTCCTGACTTTC,CASRDTITGANVLTF
.,.,TRBJ1-2,TRBV19,TGTGCCAGTAGTAGGACAGCTGACGGCTACACCTTC,CASSRTADGYTF
.,.,TRBJ2-1,TRBV7-3,TGTGCCAGCAGCTTAGGTGGTTCAGCCCGAGGGAAATCCTACAATGAGCAGTTCTTC,CASSLGGSARGKSYNEQFF
TRBD2,.,TRBJ2-5,TRBV3-1/TRBV3-2,TGTGCCAGCACCCGCTTAGCGGGGGTCCAAGAGACCCAGTACTTC,CASTRLAGVQETQYF
.,once,TRBJ1-2,TRBV18,TGTGCCAGCTCACCCGAAAGGGGCCCTAACTATGGCTACACCTTC,CASSPERGPNYGYTF
TRBD1,.,TRBJ1-6,TRBV7-3,TGTGCCAGCAGCCCGGGGACAGGTTCACCCCTCCACTTT,CASSPGTGSPLHF
.,.,TRBJ2-5,TRBV18,TGTGCCAGCTCACCACCCTACAGGGTTCAAGAGACCCAGTACTTC,CASSPPYRVQETQYF
.,.,TRBJ1-2,TRBV18,TGTGCCAGCTCACCTGGGGCGAGGTATGGCTACACCTTC,CASSPGARYGYTF
TRBD2,.,TRBJ2-1,TRBV19,TGTGCCAGTAGTACCCGCAGGGGTAGCGGGGCCGGGTATGAGCAGTTCTTC,CASSTRRGSGAGYEQFF
TRBD2,.,TRBJ2-1,TRBV15,TGTGCCACCAGCAGAGATAGGACTAGCGGGGACAATGAGCAGTTCTTC,CATSRDRTSGDNEQFF
.,few,TRBJ2-5,TRBV7-2,TGTGCCAGCAGCTTACTACCGGGAGTAGGCCAAGAGACCCAGTACTTC,CASSLLPGVGQETQYF
.,.,TRBJ1-1,TRBV10-3,TGTGCCATCAGTGAGTCGCCCCAGGGTCGGATGAACACTGAAGCTTTCTTT,CAISESPQGRMNTEAFF
.,once,TRBJ2-6,TRBV9,TGTGCCAGCAGCGCGACTGGGGGGGCCAACGTCCTGACTTTC,CASSATGGANVLTF
TRBD2,once,TRBJ2-7,TRBV7-2,TGTGCCAGCAGCTTAGCGTCTAGCGGCCCCTACGAGCAGTACTTC,CASSLASSGPYEQYF
.,.,TRBJ1-4,TRBV19,TGTGCCAGTAGTATAGGTTCCAGGGGATCAACTAATGAAAAACTGTTTTTT,CASSIGSRGSTNEKLFF
.,.,TRBJ1-1,TRBV12-3/TRBV12-4,TGTGCCAGCAGTTTATCGCGTAGTGAAGCTTTCTTT,CASSLSRSEAFF
TRBD2,.,TRBJ2-3,TRBV9,TGTGCCAGCAGGCCGGGACTAGCCCCCGATACGCAGTATTTT,CASRPGLAPDTQYF
TRBD1,.,TRBJ1-1,TRBV6-5,TGTGCCAGCAGTCCAGGGACAGGGAACGAAGCTTTCTTT,CASSPGTGNEAFF
TRBD2,.,TRBJ2-3,TRBV7-9,TGTGCCAGCAGCTTAGAGCGGGGGGGCGGTTTGTGGAACACAGATACGCAGTATTTT,CASSLERGGGLWNTDTQYF